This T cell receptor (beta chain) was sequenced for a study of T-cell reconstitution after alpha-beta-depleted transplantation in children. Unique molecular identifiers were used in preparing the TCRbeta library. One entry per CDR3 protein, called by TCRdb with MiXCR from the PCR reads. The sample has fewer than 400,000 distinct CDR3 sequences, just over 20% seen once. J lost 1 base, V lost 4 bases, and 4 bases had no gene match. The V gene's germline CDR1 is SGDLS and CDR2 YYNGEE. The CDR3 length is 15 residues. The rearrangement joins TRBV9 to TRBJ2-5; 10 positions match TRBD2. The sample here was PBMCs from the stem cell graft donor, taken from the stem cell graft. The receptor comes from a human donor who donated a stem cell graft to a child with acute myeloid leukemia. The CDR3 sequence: CASSIAGGPQETQYF. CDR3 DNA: TGTGCCAGCAGCATAGCGGGAGGCCCCCAAGAGACCCAGTACTTC.